The present T cell receptor beta chain was sequenced within a study of CD8 T cells in ankylosing spondylitis. MiXCR was run by TCRdb on the 5' RACE reads, yielding one entry per CDR3 protein. The table has 300,000 to 400,000 distinct CDR3 sequences, 20% to 25% seen once. Germline V lookup: CDR1 SGDLS, CDR2 YYNGEE. This CDR3 comprises 17 residues. The J segment lost 4 bases and the V segment lost 0 bases, leaving 9 bases of the junction unmatched. Study observations and caveats: One TCR beta motif, made up of eight or nine highly homologous variants, appeared characteristic of ankylosing spondylitis blood. There were earlier reports of some motif variants in reactive arthritis synovial fluid and blood.

Of note for this clonotype: The antigen is undetermined.

V and J are TRBV9 and TRBJ2-1; 8 positions match TRBD2. The source is a male donor with ankylosing spondylitis. The sample was blood, either unsorted or a sorted T cell fraction (not recorded which). The CDR3 DNA is TGTGCCAGCAGCGTAGAGATTGGAGCGGGAGTATACAATGAGCAGTTCTTC. It translates to CASSVEIGAGVYNEQFF.